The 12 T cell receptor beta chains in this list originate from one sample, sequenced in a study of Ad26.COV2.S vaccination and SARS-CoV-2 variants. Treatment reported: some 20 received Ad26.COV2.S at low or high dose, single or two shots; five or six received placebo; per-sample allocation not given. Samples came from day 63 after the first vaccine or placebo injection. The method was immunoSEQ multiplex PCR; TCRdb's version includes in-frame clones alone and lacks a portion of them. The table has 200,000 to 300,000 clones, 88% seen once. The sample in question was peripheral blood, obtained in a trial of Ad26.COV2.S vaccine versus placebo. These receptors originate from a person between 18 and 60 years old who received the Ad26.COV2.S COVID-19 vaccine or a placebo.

The CDR3 spells CASQGQAPLGHTQYF. The DNA for the CDR3 is TGTGCCAGCCAGGGACAGGCCCCGTTGGGGCATACGCAGTATTTT. The V gene is TRBV6-5, the J gene TRBJ2-3; TRBD1 matches 8 bases. This CDR3 has 15 residues. The V gene's germline CDR1 is MNHEY and CDR2 SVGAGI. V trimming: 8 bases; J trimming: 7 bases; junction bases outside the gene matches: 14.

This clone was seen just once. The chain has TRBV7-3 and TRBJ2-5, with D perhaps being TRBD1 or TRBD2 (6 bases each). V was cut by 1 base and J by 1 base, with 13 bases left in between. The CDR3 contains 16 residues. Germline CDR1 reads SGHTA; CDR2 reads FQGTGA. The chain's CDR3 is CASSLKGGLIQETQYF. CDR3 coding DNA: TGTGCCAGCAGCTTAAAGGGGGGACTCATCCAAGAGACCCAGTACTTC.

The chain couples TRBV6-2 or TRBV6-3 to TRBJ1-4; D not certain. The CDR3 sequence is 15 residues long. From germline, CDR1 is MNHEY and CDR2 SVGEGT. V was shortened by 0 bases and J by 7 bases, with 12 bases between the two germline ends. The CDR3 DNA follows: TGTGCCAGCAGTTACTCGGGCCTCTCTTCTGAAAAACTGTTTTTT. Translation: CASSYSGLSSEKLFF.

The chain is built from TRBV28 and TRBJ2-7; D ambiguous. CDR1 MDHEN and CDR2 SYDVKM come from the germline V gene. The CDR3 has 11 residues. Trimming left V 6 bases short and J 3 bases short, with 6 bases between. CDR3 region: CASRSYYEQYF. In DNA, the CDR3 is TGTGCCAGCAGATCCTACTACGAGCAGTACTTC. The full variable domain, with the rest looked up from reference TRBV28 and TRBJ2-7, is DVKVTQSSRYLVKRTGEKVFLECVQDMDHENMFWYRQDPGLGLRLIYFSYDVKMKEKGDIPEGYSVSREKKERFSLILESASTNQTSMYLCASRSYYEQYFGPGTRLTVT.

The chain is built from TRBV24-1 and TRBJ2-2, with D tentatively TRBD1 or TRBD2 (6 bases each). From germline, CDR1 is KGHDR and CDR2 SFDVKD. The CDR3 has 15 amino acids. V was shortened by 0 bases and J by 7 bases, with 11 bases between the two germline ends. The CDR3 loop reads CATSDLHGGVGELFF. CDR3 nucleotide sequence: TGTGCCACCAGTGATTTGCACGGGGGCGTCGGGGAGCTGTTTTTT.

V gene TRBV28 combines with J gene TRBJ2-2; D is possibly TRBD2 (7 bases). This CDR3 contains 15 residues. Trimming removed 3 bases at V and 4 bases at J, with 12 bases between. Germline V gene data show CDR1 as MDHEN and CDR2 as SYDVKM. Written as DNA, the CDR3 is TGTGCCAGCAGTTTCGTCCGGGGGGCCACCGGGGAGCTGTTTTTT. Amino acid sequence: CASSFVRGATGELFF.

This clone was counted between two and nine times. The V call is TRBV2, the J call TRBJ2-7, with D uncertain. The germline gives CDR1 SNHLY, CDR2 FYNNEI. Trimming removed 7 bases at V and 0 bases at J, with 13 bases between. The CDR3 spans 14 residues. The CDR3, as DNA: TGTGCCAGCATCCCACAACCAATCTCCTACGAGCAGTACTTC. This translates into CASIPQPISYEQYF.

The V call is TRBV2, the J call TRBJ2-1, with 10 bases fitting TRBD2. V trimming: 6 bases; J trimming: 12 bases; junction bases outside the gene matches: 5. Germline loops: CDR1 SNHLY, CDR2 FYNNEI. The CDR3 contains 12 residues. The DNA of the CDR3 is TGTGCCAGCAGGCTAGCGGGAGTATGGCAGTTCTTC. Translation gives CASRLAGVWQFF.

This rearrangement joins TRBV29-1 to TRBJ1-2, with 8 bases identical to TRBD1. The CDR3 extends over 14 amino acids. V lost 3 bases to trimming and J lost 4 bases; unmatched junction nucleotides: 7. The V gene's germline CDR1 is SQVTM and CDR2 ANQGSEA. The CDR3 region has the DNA TGCAGCGTTGAGTTTACAGGGGGGGGCTATGGCTACACCTTC. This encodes CSVEFTGGGYGYTF.

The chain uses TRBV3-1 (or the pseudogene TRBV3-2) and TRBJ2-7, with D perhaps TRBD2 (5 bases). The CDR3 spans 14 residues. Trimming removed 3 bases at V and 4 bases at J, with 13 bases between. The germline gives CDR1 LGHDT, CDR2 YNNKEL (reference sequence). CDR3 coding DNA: TGTGCCAGCAGCCAGGGCCGGACTGTTTACGAGCAGTACTTC. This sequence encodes CASSQGRTVYEQYF.

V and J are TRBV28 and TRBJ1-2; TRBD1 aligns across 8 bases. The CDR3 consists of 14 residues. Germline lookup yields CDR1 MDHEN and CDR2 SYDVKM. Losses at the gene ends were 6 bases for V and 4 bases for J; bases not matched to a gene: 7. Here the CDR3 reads CASSRGQGFYGYTF. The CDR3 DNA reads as TGTGCCAGCAGCCGCGGACAGGGATTCTATGGCTACACCTTC.

The chain's CDR3 is CASSPPDRGENTGELFF. Written as DNA, the CDR3 is TGTGCCAGCTCACCGCCCGACAGGGGGGAGAACACCGGGGAGCTGTTTTTT. The rearrangement links TRBV18 to TRBJ2-2, with 9 nucleotides matching TRBD1. In germline, CDR1 is KGHSH, CDR2 LQKENI. The junction had 6 bases not matched to a gene; V was cut back by 3 bases and J by 1 base. CDR3 length equals 17 residues.